This TCR beta chain was identified during a study of control samples from healthy donors and cancer patients. This clone was seen a single time. Clones were read by immunoSEQ multiplex PCR, and TCRdb kept only the in-frame ones, dropping some. The data show 400,000 to 500,000 clones, 80% to 95% seen once. The CDR3 length is 15 residues. V trimming: 2 bases; J trimming: 3 bases; junction bases outside the gene matches: 3. Looked up from germline, CDR1 is KGHSH and CDR2 is LQKENI. The clonotype comes from a man aged 35 to 55 with head and neck cancer. The chain recombines TRBV18 with TRBJ1-2, with 10 nucleotides matching TRBD1. The sample consisted of PBMCs. CDR3 coding DNA: TGTGCCAGCTCACCATCGACAGGGGGCGACTATGGCTACACCTTC. It specifies CASSPSTGGDYGYTF.